One and the same sample provided the 17 T cell receptor beta chains below, sequenced in a study of OX40 agonist ivuxolimab in advanced cancers. The protocol was immunoSEQ multiplex PCR, while the TCRdb copy is restricted to in-frame clones and leaves out a portion. This table has 55,000 to 80,000 clones, 81% appearing once. The specimen was CD4+ or CD8+ T cells sorted from blood, collected in a trial of the OX40 agonist ivuxolimab. The receptor set was obtained from an adult with an advanced solid tumor such as melanoma, head and neck, liver or kidney cancer.

J is TRBJ2-7 and V is TRBV19, with D hard to call. The V gene's germline CDR1 is LNHDA and CDR2 SQIVND (reference sequence). V lost 9 bases to trimming and J lost 1 base, with 25 bases between them. The CDR3 contains 17 residues. CDR3 in amino acids: CASIIHARLGPSYEQYF. The CDR3 nucleotides read TGTGCCAGCATTATCCACGCCCGTCTTGGTCCTTCCTACGAGCAGTACTTC.

This clone has more than one count but fewer than ten. V is TRBV2 and J is TRBJ2-2; weak D call: TRBD1 (6 bases). V lost 10 bases, J lost 6 bases, and 15 bases lay in between. This CDR3 has 13 residues. CDR1 and CDR2 from the germline V gene are SNHLY and FYNNEI. CDR3 in DNA: TGTGCCACGAGGGGGAAATCGGCCGGGGAGCTGTTTTTT. Its translation is CATRGKSAGELFF.

This rearrangement joins TRBV7-8 to TRBJ1-3, with D uncertain. The CDR3 is made up of 18 amino acids. CDR1 and CDR2 (germline): SGHVS, FQNEAQ. V was pared by 0 bases and J by 0 bases, with 15 bases between. As DNA, the CDR3 is TGTGCCAGCAGCTTAGCGTGGGCGGTCACCAGCTCTGGAAACACCATATATTTT. It yields the protein CASSLAWAVTSSGNTIYF.

This rearrangement joins TRBV5-4 to TRBJ1-5; D is unresolved. The length of the CDR3 is 14 residues. Trimming removed 4 bases from V and 2 bases from J, with 10 bases in between. Germline V lookup: CDR1 SGHNT, CDR2 YYREEE (reference sequence). The CDR3 region is CASSNMWGNQPQHF. CDR3 sequence (DNA): TGTGCCAGCAGCAACATGTGGGGCAATCAGCCCCAGCATTTT.

V and J are TRBV18 and TRBJ1-4; 7 nucleotides line up with TRBD1. Germline V gene lookup returns CDR1 KGHSH and CDR2 LQKENI. Trimming took 4 bases from V and 7 from J; bases not matched to a gene: 6. The CDR3 spans 14 residues. The CDR3: CASSQGAMTEKLFF. The CDR3 DNA reads as TGTGCCAGCTCACAGGGGGCGATGACTGAAAAACTGTTTTTT.

The rearrangement uses TRBV30 and TRBJ2-5; possibly TRBD1 or TRBD2 for D (5 bases each). Germline CDR1 GTSNPN, CDR2 SVGIG (reference sequence). V lost 0 bases and J 7 bases, leaving 12 bases between the germline ends. The CDR3 length is 13 residues. DNA of the CDR3: TGTGCCTGGAGTGTAGACCCTGGGGGGACCCAGTACTTC. Translated, it gives CAWSVDPGGTQYF.

The CDR3 DNA reads as TGCGCCAGCAGCGGGTCTAGTACCGACAATGAGCAGTTCTTC. It yields the protein CASSGSSTDNEQFF. The V gene is TRBV5-1, the J gene TRBJ2-1, with D hard to call. Germline CDR1 is SGHRS and CDR2 is YFSETQ. This CDR3 is 14 amino acids long. Trimming pared 4 bases from V and 5 bases from J, leaving 13 bases between. Full variable domain (rest looked up from reference TRBV5-1 and TRBJ2-1): KAGVTQTPRYLIKTRGQQVTLSCSPISGHRSVSWYQQTPGQGLQFLFEYFSETQRNKGNFPGRFSGRQFSNSRSEMNVSTLELGDSALYLCASSGSSTDNEQFFGPGTRLTVL.

The V and J genes are TRBV27 and TRBJ2-7; D unresolved. Germline values: CDR1 MNHEY, CDR2 SMNVEV (reference sequence). The V gene lost 5 bases and the J gene lost 1 base, with 15 bases spanning the gap. This CDR3 contains 15 residues. The CDR3 nucleotides are TGTGCCAGCAGTCCCCTGACCGGCCAGTCCTACGAGCAGTACTTC. The encoded protein is CASSPLTGQSYEQYF.

The rearrangement uses TRBV18 and TRBJ1-2; tentatively, D is TRBD1 (6 bases). V gave up 9 bases and J gave up 0 bases, with 26 bases separating them. This CDR3 spans 18 amino acids. Germline-derived CDR1 and CDR2 are KGHSH and LQKENI. The CDR3 reads CASTSETGTIRSNYGYTF. CDR3 sequence (DNA): TGTGCCAGTACGAGCGAAACCGGGACAATCAGGTCTAACTATGGCTACACCTTC. Drawing the rest from reference TRBV18 and TRBJ1-2, the complete variable domain is NAGVMQNPRHLVRRRGQEARLRCSPMKGHSHVYWYRQLPEEGLKFMVYLQKENIIDESGMPKERFSAEFPKEGPSILRIQQVVRGDSAAYFCASTSETGTIRSNYGYTFGSGTRLTVV.

This clone was counted between two and nine times. This chain uses TRBV27 with TRBJ1-2, with 7 nucleotides matching TRBD1. The CDR3 runs 13 residues. Trimming removed 6 bases from V and 5 bases from J; junction bases left unmatched: 6. CDR1 MNHEY and CDR2 SMNVEV come from the germline V gene (reference sequence). This CDR3 reads CASSLDRVYGYTF. The DNA for the CDR3 is TGTGCCAGCAGCCTCGACAGGGTGTATGGCTACACCTTC.

The rearrangement links TRBV9 to TRBJ2-3; 8 nucleotides line up with TRBD1. The CDR3 spans 15 residues. In germline, CDR1 is SGDLS, CDR2 YYNGEE. After removal of 2 bases from V and 4 bases from J, the junction contained 6 bases not matched to a gene. The DNA for the CDR3 is TGTGCCAGCAGCGTTGGACAGGGAGTCGCAGATACGCAGTATTTT. Its protein is CASSVGQGVADTQYF.

The chain uses TRBV11-2 and TRBJ1-2; tentatively, D is TRBD1 (5 bases). The CDR3 sequence is 15 residues long. Germline lookup yields CDR1 SGHAT and CDR2 FQNNGV. V lost 1 base and J lost 3, with 12 bases in between. This CDR3 is CASSLVAQGDYGYTF. The CDR3 DNA sequence: TGTGCCAGCAGCTTAGTAGCGCAGGGAGACTATGGCTACACCTTC.

The CDR3 loop reads CASSVAPAEETQYF. For the CDR3, the DNA is TGTGCCAGCAGCGTAGCTCCAGCGGAGGAGACCCAGTACTTC. The V gene is TRBV9, the J gene TRBJ2-5; a possible D gene is TRBD2 (5 bases). Germline CDR1 reads SGDLS; CDR2 reads YYNGEE. This CDR3 region has 14 residues. Trimming shortened V by 0 bases and J by 5 bases, and 11 bases separated the two germline ends. The variable domain in full, with the rest retrieved from reference TRBV9 and TRBJ2-5, is DSGVTQTPKHLITATGQRVTLRCSPRSGDLSVYWYQQSLDQGLQFLIQYYNGEERAKGNILERFSAQQFPDLHSELNLSSLELGDSALYFCASSVAPAEETQYFGPGTRLLVL.

The chain joins TRBV4-3 to TRBJ2-7; 9 nucleotides agree with TRBD2. The CDR3 is made up of 17 amino acids. The V gene end was trimmed by 3 bases and the J gene end by 12 bases; junction bases not matched to a gene: 21. Germline loops: CDR1 LGHNA, CDR2 YSLEER. The CDR3 sequence is CASSQTLNGGGGRSLYF. CDR3 DNA: TGCGCCAGCAGCCAGACCCTAAATGGCGGGGGGGGGCGGTCGCTGTACTTC.

The chain couples TRBV7-8 to TRBJ1-1; D gene uncertain. Trimming cost V 6 bases and J 0 bases, with 8 bases left between them. Germline assignment: CDR1 SGHVS and CDR2 FQNEAQ. The CDR3 covers 13 residues. For the CDR3, the DNA is TGTGCCAGCAGTCGGGATATGAACACTGAAGCTTTCTTT. It encodes CASSRDMNTEAFF.

V is TRBV14 and J is TRBJ1-1, with a possible D match to TRBD1 (6 bases). The germline V and J ends were trimmed by 1 base and 8 bases, with 14 bases remaining between them. Germline lookup yields CDR1 SGHDN and CDR2 FVKESK. The CDR3 has 14 amino acids. The CDR3 sequence is CASSQARGVPEAFF. CDR3 DNA: TGTGCCAGCAGCCAAGCCAGGGGCGTCCCCGAAGCTTTCTTT.

V is TRBV7-2 and J is TRBJ2-3; no definite D call. The germline V gene encodes CDR1 SGHTA and CDR2 FQGNSA. Deletions cut 1 base from V and 4 bases from J, with 6 bases between. The CDR3 runs to 13 residues. CDR3 bases: TGTGCCAGCAGCTTAGAAGTCGCAGATACGCAGTATTTT. Encoded protein: CASSLEVADTQYF.